This T cell receptor (beta chain) was recorded in a study of T cell responses to AZD1222 COVID-19 vaccine. Notes on the study in general: Most donors were white British, females outnumbered males, and clonal diversity was possibly underestimated.

Measured with immunoSEQ multiplex PCR; TCRdb has only the in-frame clones, and not every one. This table has 180,000 or so clones, 88% appearing once. Comments on this clone: Its antigen is as yet unknown.

With 0 bases removed from V and 5 bases from J, the gap between germline ends came to 10 bases. Per the germline V gene, CDR1 is MNHEY and CDR2 is SMNVEV (reference sequence). The CDR3 has 14 residues. The sequenced sample was peripheral blood, obtained 28 days after the second AZD1222 dose. The source is an adult who received the AZD1222 COVID-19 vaccine. The chain is built from TRBV27 and TRBJ1-2; D not resolved. This CDR3 is CASSLSGGIYGYTF. The CDR3 bases are TGTGCCAGCAGTTTATCGGGAGGGATTTATGGCTACACCTTC.